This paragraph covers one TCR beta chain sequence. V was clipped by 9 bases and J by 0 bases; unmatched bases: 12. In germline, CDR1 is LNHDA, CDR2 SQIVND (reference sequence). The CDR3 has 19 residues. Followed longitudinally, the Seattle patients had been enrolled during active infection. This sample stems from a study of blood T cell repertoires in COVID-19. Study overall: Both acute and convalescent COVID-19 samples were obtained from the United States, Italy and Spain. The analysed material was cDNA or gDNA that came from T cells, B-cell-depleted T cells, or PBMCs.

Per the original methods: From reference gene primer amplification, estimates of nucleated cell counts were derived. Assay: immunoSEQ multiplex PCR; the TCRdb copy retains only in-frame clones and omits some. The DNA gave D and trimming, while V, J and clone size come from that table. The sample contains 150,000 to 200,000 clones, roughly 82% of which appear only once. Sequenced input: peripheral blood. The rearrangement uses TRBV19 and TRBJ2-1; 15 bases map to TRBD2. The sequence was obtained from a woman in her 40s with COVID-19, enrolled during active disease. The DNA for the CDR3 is TGTGCCAGCCGAAAACCGGGACTAGCGGGGGGCAGCTCCTACAATGAGCAGTTCTTC. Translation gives CASRKPGLAGGSSYNEQFF. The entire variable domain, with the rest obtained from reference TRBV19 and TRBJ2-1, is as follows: DGGITQSPKYLFRKEGQNVTLSCEQNLNHDAMYWYRQDPGQGLRLIYYSQIVNDFQKGDIAEGYSVSREKKESFPLTVTSAQKNPTAFYLCASRKPGLAGGSSYNEQFFGPGTRLTVL.